The sequence of this T cell receptor (beta chain) was determined in a study of cytomegalovirus exposure and HLA in healthy donors (dated by TCRdb to the late 2010s). Background on the whole study: A later analysis indicated that the 120 validation repertoires were generated on the platform also employed for the approximately 700 repertoires of the first cohort. A separate validation cohort of some 130 different subjects was used in addition to the roughly 670-subject first cohort. To predict cytomegalovirus infection status, the study brought together high-throughput TCR immunosequencing, statistical association of individual TCRs with disease status, and machine learning. The study aimed to test whether signatures of past pathogen exposure could be identified by cataloging public T cell receptors.

Broader findings and caveats from the paper: In vitro tests confirmed that a few of the cytomegalovirus-associated TCR beta chains recognize cytomegalovirus antigens. Of the cluster scores, around 95% were above 0 in a later analysis, which found that TCRs clustered in the first cohort also tended to co-occur in the 90 to 150 validation repertoires. The study gave a list of roughly 150 TCR beta chains associated with cytomegalovirus. The classifier was reported to diagnose cytomegalovirus status with high specificity and sensitivity in both the original and validation cohorts. The authors suggested that the approach could potentially be extended to other disease states and immunological phenotypes. While some public TCRs were present in many individuals, most TCR sequences turned up only very rarely across donors. All 120 or so repertoires were used to score co-occurrence in the validation cohort in a later analysis, because that analysis had no HLA typing for the cohort.

Note on this clone: The antigen this receptor binds is unknown. Qualities for individual bases were not recorded, and no much larger clone is one base off.

V is pared back by 4 bases and J by 6 bases, with 10 bases lying between the germline termini. From its cysteine to its phenylalanine, the CDR3 spans 12 amino acids. Only the CDR3 DNA is retained, 36 bases long and in frame from the first base. Per the germline V gene (reference sequence), SEHNR is the CDR1 and FQNEAQ is the CDR2. The donors belonged to the validation cohort of roughly 120 subjects, which was separate from the approximately 660-subject first cohort. Library prep was done by the immunoSEQ multiplex PCR assay. As for the original processing: To diagnose cytomegalovirus status from the catalog of TCR beta chain sequences, a statistical classification framework was built. In TCRdb, the immuneACCESS table is reduced to in-frame sequences with V and J assigned. These tables do not hold every clone; where another copy was compared, an unresolved V gene accounts for under half, and the others remain unexplained. The DNA gave D and trimming, while V, J and clone size come from that table. The sample records 66,000 or so clones, about 97% of which are singletons. The biggest ten clones account for roughly 1.6% of the sample.

The source material was PBMCs. The chain is assembled from TRBV7-9 and TRBJ2-7; the D gene is unclear. The TCR comes from a woman younger than 30 in good health and CMV-seropositive. The bases are TGTGCCAGCAGCTCCCTTGACATCGAGCAGTACTTC. The translation is CASSSLDIEQYF.